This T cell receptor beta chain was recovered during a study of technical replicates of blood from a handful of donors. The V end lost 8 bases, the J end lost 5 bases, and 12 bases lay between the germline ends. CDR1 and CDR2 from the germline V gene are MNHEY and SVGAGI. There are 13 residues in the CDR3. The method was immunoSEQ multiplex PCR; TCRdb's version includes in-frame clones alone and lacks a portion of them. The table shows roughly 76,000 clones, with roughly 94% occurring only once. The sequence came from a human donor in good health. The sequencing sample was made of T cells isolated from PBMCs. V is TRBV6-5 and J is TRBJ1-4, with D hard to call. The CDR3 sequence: CASRSGLNEKLFF. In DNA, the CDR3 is TGTGCCAGCCGGTCAGGACTAAATGAAAAACTGTTTTTT.